This passage covers 17 T cell receptor beta chains from one sample sequenced in a study of cytomegalovirus exposure and HLA in healthy donors. The data were produced by immunoSEQ multiplex PCR, yet TCRdb's version contains in-frame clones alone and is incomplete. The sample has some 64,000 clones, approximately 97% seen once. Sequenced sample: PBMCs. The source is a woman between 18 and 29 years old in good health and CMV-seropositive.

The CDR3 region is CASSIRGLLDNEQFF. Written as DNA, the CDR3 is TGTGCCAGTAGTATAAGGGGGCTACTGGACAATGAGCAGTTCTTC. This chain links TRBV19 with TRBJ2-1; 7 nucleotides line up with TRBD1. The J segment lost 5 bases and the V segment lost 2 bases, leaving 6 bases of the junction unmatched. This CDR3 is 15 amino acids long. Germline CDR1 reads LNHDA; CDR2 reads SQIVND (reference sequence). The full variable domain, completed using reference TRBV19 and TRBJ2-1, is DGGITQSPKYLFRKEGQNVTLSCEQNLNHDAMYWYRQDPGQGLRLIYYSQIVNDFQKGDIAEGYSVSREKKESFPLTVTSAQKNPTAFYLCASSIRGLLDNEQFFGPGTRLTVL.

V is TRBV5-1 and J is TRBJ2-7, with D perhaps matching TRBD2 (5 bases). Germline values: CDR1 SGHRS, CDR2 YFSETQ. Trimming stripped 0 bases from V and 2 bases from J, with 6 bases between. The CDR3 is made up of 13 amino acids. CDR3 protein: CASSLDGTYEQYF. CDR3 sequence (DNA): TGCGCCAGCAGCTTGGACGGGACCTACGAGCAGTACTTC.

The chain uses TRBV28 and TRBJ1-1; 8 bases are shared with TRBD1. The ends lost 6 bases at V and 4 bases at J; junction bases unmatched: 7. CDR1 MDHEN and CDR2 SYDVKM come from the germline V gene. This CDR3 is 14 amino acids long. CDR3 sequence (DNA): TGTGCCAGCAGCCTCACAGGGGGGTCCACTGAAGCTTTCTTT. It translates to CASSLTGGSTEAFF.

The rearrangement joins TRBV5-6 to TRBJ1-2; TRBD1 might be the D (6 bases). Germline V gene sequence: CDR1 SGHDT, CDR2 YYEEEE. Between the trimmed V and J ends, which lost 6 bases and 8 bases, there was a span of 14 bases. The CDR3 contains 12 residues. The CDR3 DNA sequence: TGTGCCAGCAAGACAGGCCCTTACGGCTACACCTTC. The encoded protein is CASKTGPYGYTF.

This clone was detected a few times. The V and J genes are TRBV28 and TRBJ1-5, with D hard to call. The CDR3 totals 16 residues. V was pared by 10 bases and J by 0 bases, with 19 bases between. Germline V gene lookup returns CDR1 MDHEN and CDR2 SYDVKM. CDR3 sequence: CATINRGLNSNQPQHF. CDR3 DNA: TGTGCCACCATTAACCGGGGTTTGAATAGCAATCAGCCCCAGCATTTT.

The rearrangement uses TRBV7-9 and TRBJ2-7; no clear D gene. The CDR3 runs to 14 residues. Germline V lookup: CDR1 SEHNR, CDR2 FQNEAQ (reference sequence). The V gene lost 3 bases and the J gene lost 3 bases, with 12 bases spanning the gap. The CDR3: CASSFTGQSYEQYF. The CDR3 DNA reads as TGTGCCAGCAGCTTTACGGGTCAAAGCTACGAGCAGTACTTC.

The chain has TRBV6-8 and TRBJ2-1; 9 positions match TRBD2. Trimming removed 0 bases from V and 7 bases from J; junction bases left unmatched: 4. Germline V gives CDR1 MNHGY, CDR2 SAAAGT. The CDR3 spans 15 residues. CDR3 coding DNA: TGTGCCAGCAGTTACTCGATCAGCGGGAGGAATGAGCAGTTCTTC. Its protein is CASSYSISGRNEQFF.

The gene calls are TRBV30 and TRBJ1-2, with a tentative D call TRBD1 (6 bases). Trimming stripped 0 bases from V and 12 bases from J, with 17 bases between. The CDR3 runs 13 residues. Germline V lookup: CDR1 GTSNPN, CDR2 SVGIG (reference sequence). CDR3 amino acids: CAWSVLGATGDTF. In DNA form, the CDR3 reads TGTGCCTGGAGTGTACTGGGGGCCACCGGGGACACCTTC.

This CDR3 reads CASGLSRQDAEAFF. The DNA for the CDR3 is TGTGCTAGTGGTTTGTCGCGACAGGACGCTGAAGCTTTCTTT. The chain links TRBV12-5 to TRBJ1-1, with a possible D match to TRBD1 (6 bases). This CDR3 region has 14 residues. V lost 2 bases and J lost 6, with 13 bases in between. The germline CDR1 and CDR2 sequences are LGHNT and FRNRAP.

The chain is built from TRBV11-2 and TRBJ2-2; TRBD1 matches 8 bases. This CDR3 region has 14 residues. Per germline, CDR1 SGHAT and CDR2 FQNNGV. V shed 5 bases, J shed 6 bases, and the junction held 5 bases outside the gene matches. CDR3 DNA sequence: TGTGCCAGCAGCCCAGTCAGGGGGCCCGGGGAGCTGTTTTTT. Translated: CASSPVRGPGELFF.

The chain combines TRBV19 with TRBJ1-5; TRBD1 is a possible D gene (6 bases). CDR3 length equals 15 residues. The V gene's germline CDR1 is LNHDA and CDR2 SQIVND (reference sequence). Trimming pared 5 bases from V and 4 bases from J, leaving 15 bases between. CDR3 sequence reads: CASSVGQGKNQPQHF. CDR3 coding DNA: TGTGCCAGTAGTGTCGGGCAGGGGAAAAATCAGCCCCAGCATTTT. The entire variable domain, with the rest obtained from reference TRBV19 and TRBJ1-5, is as follows: DGGITQSPKYLFRKEGQNVTLSCEQNLNHDAMYWYRQDPGQGLRLIYYSQIVNDFQKGDIAEGYSVSREKKESFPLTVTSAQKNPTAFYLCASSVGQGKNQPQHFGDGTRLSIL.

The chain couples TRBV6-5 to TRBJ1-1, with 7 bases fitting TRBD1. The germline CDR1 and CDR2 sequences are MNHEY and SVGAGI. After removal of 4 bases from V and 4 bases from J, the junction contained 9 bases not matched to a gene. The CDR3 covers 15 residues. DNA for the CDR3: TGTGCCAGCAGTTCTACGACAGGGTACGGCACTGAAGCTTTCTTT. It encodes CASSSTTGYGTEAFF.

The CDR3 here is CASSLLLGGTTDTQYF. DNA of the CDR3: TGCGCCAGCAGCTTATTGCTGGGGGGAACCACAGATACGCAGTATTTT. The rearrangement links TRBV5-1 to TRBJ2-3; possibly TRBD2 for D (6 bases). CDR1 is SGHRS, CDR2 YFSETQ, per germline. CDR3 length: 16 amino acids. Trimming cost V 2 bases and J 2 bases, with 15 bases left between them.

This clone occurred once. The chain joins TRBV7-8 to TRBJ2-1; 7 bases agree with TRBD2. Germline V gene sequence: CDR1 SGHVS, CDR2 FQNEAQ. V shed 1 base and J 7 bases; nucleotides not matched to a gene: 10. The CDR3 is made up of 16 amino acids. The CDR3 bases are TGTGCCAGCAGCTTAGACCCGAGCGGGGAGAGAAATGAGCAGTTCTTC. It specifies CASSLDPSGERNEQFF.

This clone is a singleton in its sample. The J gene is TRBJ2-3, the V gene TRBV7-6; 10 bases match TRBD1. Germline V gene data show CDR1 as SGHVS and CDR2 as FNYEAQ. This CDR3 comprises 21 residues. J lost 3 bases, V lost 1 base, and 19 bases had no gene match. The chain's CDR3 is CASSLGPGTGVPLAVTDTQYF. CDR3 DNA sequence: TGTGCCAGCAGCTTAGGCCCCGGGACAGGGGTTCCACTAGCGGTTACAGATACGCAGTATTTT.

The rearrangement joins TRBV9 to TRBJ2-1; 11 positions match TRBD2. Germline CDR1 reads SGDLS; CDR2 reads YYNGEE. With V trimmed by 0 bases and J by 10 bases, 3 bases remained unmatched. The CDR3 has 14 residues. CDR3 coding DNA: TGTGCCAGCAGCGTAGTGGGGACTAGCGGAGAGCAGTTCTTC. Its protein is CASSVVGTSGEQFF. Complete variable domain (other parts from reference TRBV9 and TRBJ2-1): DSGVTQTPKHLITATGQRVTLRCSPRSGDLSVYWYQQSLDQGLQFLIQYYNGEERAKGNILERFSAQQFPDLHSELNLSSLELGDSALYFCASSVVGTSGEQFFGPGTRLTVL.

This chain uses TRBV5-6 with TRBJ1-2, with TRBD1 identical over 10 bases. Trimming took 3 bases from V and 8 from J; bases not matched to a gene: 1. Germline-derived CDR1 and CDR2 are SGHDT and YYEEEE. The CDR3 covers 12 residues. The CDR3: CASSSDRGGYTF. The CDR3 region has the DNA TGTGCCAGCAGCTCGGACAGGGGGGGCTACACCTTC.